Sequencing of this T cell receptor (beta chain) was carried out in a study of T-cell reconstitution after alpha-beta-depleted transplantation in children. Construction of the TCRbeta library involved unique molecular identifiers. From the PCR reads, TCRdb called clonotypes with MiXCR, one entry per CDR3 protein. The sample has about 300,000 distinct CDR3 sequences; roughly a tenth are singletons. This clonotype was seen at least ten times. V shed 3 bases and J 7 bases; nucleotides not matched to a gene: 9. The CDR3 is 16 residues long. CDR1 is LGHNA, CDR2 YSLEER, per germline. This chain uses TRBV4-3 with TRBJ2-2; TRBD2 matches 9 bases. The sequence was obtained from a boy under two years old with acute myeloid leukemia, due to receive a stem cell transplant. Sequences were derived from PBMCs, sampled before TCRalphabeta/CD19-depleted stem cell transplant. CDR3 amino acids: CASSQGTSRKGGELFF. Written as DNA, the CDR3 is TGCGCCAGCAGCCAGGGGACTAGCCGCAAGGGCGGGGAGCTGTTTTTT.